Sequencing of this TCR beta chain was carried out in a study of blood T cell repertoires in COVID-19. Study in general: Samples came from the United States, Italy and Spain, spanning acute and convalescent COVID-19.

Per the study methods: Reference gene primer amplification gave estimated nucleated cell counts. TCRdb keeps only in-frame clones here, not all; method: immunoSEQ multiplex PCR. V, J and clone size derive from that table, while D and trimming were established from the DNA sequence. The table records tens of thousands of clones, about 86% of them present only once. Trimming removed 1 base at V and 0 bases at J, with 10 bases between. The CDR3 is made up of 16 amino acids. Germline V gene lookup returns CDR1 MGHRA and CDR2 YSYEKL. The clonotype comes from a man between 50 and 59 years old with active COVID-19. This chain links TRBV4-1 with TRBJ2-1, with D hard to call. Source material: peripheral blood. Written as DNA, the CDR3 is TGCGCCAGCAGCCAAGTATTCTCGAGCTCCTACAATGAGCAGTTCTTC. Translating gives CASSQVFSSSYNEQFF.